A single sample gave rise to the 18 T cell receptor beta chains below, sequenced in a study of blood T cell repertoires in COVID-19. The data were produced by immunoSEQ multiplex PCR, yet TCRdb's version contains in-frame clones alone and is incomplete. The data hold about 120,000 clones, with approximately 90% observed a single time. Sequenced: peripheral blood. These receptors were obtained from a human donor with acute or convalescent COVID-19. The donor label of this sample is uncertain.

The CDR3 sequence is CASSTGGARASQHF. As DNA, the CDR3 is TGTGCCAGCAGCACAGGGGGGGCGCGGGCGTCCCAGCATTTT. The chain links TRBV6-2 or TRBV6-3 to TRBJ1-5; 8 positions match TRBD1. The junction had 12 bases not matched to a gene; V was cut back by 6 bases and J by 11 bases. Germline CDR1 is MNHEY and CDR2 is SVGEGT. The CDR3 runs 14 residues.

CDR3 DNA sequence: TGTGCCAGCAGCTCCCGGGGTGGTGAGACCCAGTACTTC. It encodes CASSSRGGETQYF. The chain combines TRBV11-3 with TRBJ2-5, with D perhaps matching TRBD2 (5 bases). The CDR3 spans 13 residues. Germline CDR1 reads SGHNT; CDR2 reads YENEEA. V lost 4 bases to trimming and J lost 5 bases, with 11 bases between them.

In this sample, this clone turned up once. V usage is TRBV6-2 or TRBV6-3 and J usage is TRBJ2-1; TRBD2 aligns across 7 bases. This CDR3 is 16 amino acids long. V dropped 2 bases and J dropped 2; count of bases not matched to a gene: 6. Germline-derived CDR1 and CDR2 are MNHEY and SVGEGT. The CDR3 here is CASSYRGGPPYNEQFF. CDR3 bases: TGTGCCAGCAGTTACCGGGGAGGGCCGCCCTACAATGAGCAGTTCTTC.

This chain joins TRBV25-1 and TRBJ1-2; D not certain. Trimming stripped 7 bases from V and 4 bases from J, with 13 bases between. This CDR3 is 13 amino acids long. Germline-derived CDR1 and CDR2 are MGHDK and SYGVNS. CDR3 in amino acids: CASMRGFGYGYTF. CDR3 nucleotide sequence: TGTGCCAGCATGAGAGGTTTTGGCTATGGCTACACCTTC.

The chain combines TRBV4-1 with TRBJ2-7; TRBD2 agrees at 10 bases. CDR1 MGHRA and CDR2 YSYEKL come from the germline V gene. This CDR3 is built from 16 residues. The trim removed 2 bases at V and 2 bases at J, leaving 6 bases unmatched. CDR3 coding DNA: TGCGCCAGCAGCCAACTCCTAGCGGGGGTCGCCTACGAGCAGTACTTC. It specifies CASSQLLAGVAYEQYF.

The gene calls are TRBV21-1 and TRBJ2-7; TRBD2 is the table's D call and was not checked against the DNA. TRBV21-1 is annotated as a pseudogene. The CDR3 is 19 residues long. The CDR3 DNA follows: TGTGCCAGCCACCCGATTGGATCTCTCACCAGGGAGGGGAAAGACGAGCAGTACTTC. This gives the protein CASHPIGSLTREGKDEQYF.

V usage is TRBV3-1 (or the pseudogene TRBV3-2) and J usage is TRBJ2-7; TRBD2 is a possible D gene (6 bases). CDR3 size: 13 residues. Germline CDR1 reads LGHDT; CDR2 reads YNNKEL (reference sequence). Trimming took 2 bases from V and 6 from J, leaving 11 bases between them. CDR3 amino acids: CASSQYDGSEQYF. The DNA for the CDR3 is TGTGCCAGCAGCCAATACGACGGGAGCGAGCAGTACTTC.

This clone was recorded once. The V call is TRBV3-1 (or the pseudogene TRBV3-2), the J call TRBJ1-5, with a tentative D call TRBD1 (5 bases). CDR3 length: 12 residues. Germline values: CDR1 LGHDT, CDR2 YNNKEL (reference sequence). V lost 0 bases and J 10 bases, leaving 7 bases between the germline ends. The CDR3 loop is CASSQDQGPQHF. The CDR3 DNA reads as TGTGCCAGCAGCCAAGATCAGGGTCCCCAGCATTTT.

The CDR3 here is CASSRGQGSYEQYF. CDR3 coding DNA: TGTGCCAGCAGTAGAGGACAGGGGTCCTACGAGCAGTACTTC. V is TRBV6-5 and J is TRBJ2-7, with 9 positions matching TRBD1. The CDR3 consists of 14 residues. Trimming cost V 5 bases and J 1 base; bases outside gene matches: 3. Per the germline V gene, CDR1 is MNHEY and CDR2 is SVGAGI.

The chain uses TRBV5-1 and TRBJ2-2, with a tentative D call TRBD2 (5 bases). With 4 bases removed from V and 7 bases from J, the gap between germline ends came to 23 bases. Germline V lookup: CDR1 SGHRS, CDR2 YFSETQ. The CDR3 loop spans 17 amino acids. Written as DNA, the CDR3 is TGCGCCAGCAGCCCCCCTCGAGGGTCAGGCTTACACGGGGAGCTGTTTTTT. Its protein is CASSPPRGSGLHGELFF. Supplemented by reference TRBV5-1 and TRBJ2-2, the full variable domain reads KAGVTQTPRYLIKTRGQQVTLSCSPISGHRSVSWYQQTPGQGLQFLFEYFSETQRNKGNFPGRFSGRQFSNSRSEMNVSTLELGDSALYLCASSPPRGSGLHGELFFGEGSRLTVL.

The CDR3 DNA follows: TGCGCCAGCAGCTTGGCCATAGCGGCGCGCACAGATACGCAGTATTTT. It yields the protein CASSLAIAARTDTQYF. V and J are TRBV5-1 and TRBJ2-3; tentatively, D is TRBD2 (6 bases). Germline loops: CDR1 SGHRS, CDR2 YFSETQ. The CDR3 runs 16 residues. The V end was cut by 0 bases, the J end by 1 base, with 12 bases between.

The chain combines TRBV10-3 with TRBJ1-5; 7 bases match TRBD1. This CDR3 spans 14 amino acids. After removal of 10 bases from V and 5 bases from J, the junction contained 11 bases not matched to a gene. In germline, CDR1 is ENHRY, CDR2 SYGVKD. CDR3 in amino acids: CATDGRGADQPQHF. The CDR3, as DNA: TGTGCCACAGATGGCAGGGGGGCAGATCAGCCCCAGCATTTT.

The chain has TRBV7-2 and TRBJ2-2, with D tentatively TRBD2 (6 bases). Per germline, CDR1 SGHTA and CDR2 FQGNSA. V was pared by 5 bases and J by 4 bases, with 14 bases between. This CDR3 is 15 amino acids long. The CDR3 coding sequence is TGTGCCAGCAGCGTGGCGGAGGGGTTCACCGGGGAGCTGTTTTTT. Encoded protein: CASSVAEGFTGELFF. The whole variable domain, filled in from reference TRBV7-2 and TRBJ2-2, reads GAGVSQSPSNKVTEKGKDVELRCDPISGHTALYWYRQSLGQGLEFLIYFQGNSAPDKSGLPSDRFSAERTGGSVSTLTIQRTQQEDSAVYLCASSVAEGFTGELFFGEGSRLTVL.

CDR3 sequence reads: CASEFRGSSQPQHF. The CDR3 coding sequence is TGTGCCAGCGAGTTTAGGGGCTCGAGTCAGCCCCAGCATTTT. The chain carries TRBV7-9 and TRBJ1-5; a weak D match, TRBD1 (5 bases). V lost 8 bases and J 6 bases, leaving 17 bases between the germline ends. The germline gives CDR1 SEHNR, CDR2 FQNEAQ (reference sequence). The CDR3 runs to 14 residues.

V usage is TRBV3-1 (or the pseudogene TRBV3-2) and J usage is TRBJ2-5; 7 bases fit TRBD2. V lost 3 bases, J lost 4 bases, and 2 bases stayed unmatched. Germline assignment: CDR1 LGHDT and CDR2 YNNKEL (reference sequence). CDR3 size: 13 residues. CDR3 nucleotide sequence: TGTGCCAGCAGCCAGGGAGGGCGAGAGACCCAGTACTTC. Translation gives CASSQGGRETQYF.

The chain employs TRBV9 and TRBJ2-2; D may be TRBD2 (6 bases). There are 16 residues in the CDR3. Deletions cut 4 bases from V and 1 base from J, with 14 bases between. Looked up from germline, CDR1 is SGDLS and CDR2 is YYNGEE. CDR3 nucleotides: TGTGCCAGCAGCCTAGGAGGGCCGCAGAACACCGGGGAGCTGTTTTTT. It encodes CASSLGGPQNTGELFF. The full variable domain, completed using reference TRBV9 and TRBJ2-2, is DSGVTQTPKHLITATGQRVTLRCSPRSGDLSVYWYQQSLDQGLQFLIQYYNGEERAKGNILERFSAQQFPDLHSELNLSSLELGDSALYFCASSLGGPQNTGELFFGEGSRLTVL.

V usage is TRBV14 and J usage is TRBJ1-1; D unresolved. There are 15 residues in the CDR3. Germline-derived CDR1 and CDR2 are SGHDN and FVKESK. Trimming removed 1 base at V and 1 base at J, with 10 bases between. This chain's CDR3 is CASSQGGQPNTEAFF. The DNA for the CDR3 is TGTGCCAGCAGCCAAGGAGGGCAACCGAACACTGAAGCTTTCTTT.

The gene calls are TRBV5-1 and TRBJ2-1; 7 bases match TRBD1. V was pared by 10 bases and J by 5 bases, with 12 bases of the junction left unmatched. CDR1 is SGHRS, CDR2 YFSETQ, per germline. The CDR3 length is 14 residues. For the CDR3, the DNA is TGCGCCTGCAAGGGAACAGGGGCCCACAATGAGCAGTTCTTC. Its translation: CACKGTGAHNEQFF.